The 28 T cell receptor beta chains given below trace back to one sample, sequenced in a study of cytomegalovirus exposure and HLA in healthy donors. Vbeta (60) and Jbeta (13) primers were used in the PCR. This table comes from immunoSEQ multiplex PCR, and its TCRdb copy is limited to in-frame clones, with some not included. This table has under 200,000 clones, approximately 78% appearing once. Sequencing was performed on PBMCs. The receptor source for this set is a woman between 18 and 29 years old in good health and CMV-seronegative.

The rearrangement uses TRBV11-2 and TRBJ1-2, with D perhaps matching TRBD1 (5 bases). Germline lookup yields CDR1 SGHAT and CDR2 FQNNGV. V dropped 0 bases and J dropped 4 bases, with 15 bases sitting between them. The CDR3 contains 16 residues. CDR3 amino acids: CASSLDVFTGPYGYTF. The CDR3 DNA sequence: TGTGCCAGCAGCTTAGATGTGTTTACAGGCCCCTATGGCTACACCTTC.

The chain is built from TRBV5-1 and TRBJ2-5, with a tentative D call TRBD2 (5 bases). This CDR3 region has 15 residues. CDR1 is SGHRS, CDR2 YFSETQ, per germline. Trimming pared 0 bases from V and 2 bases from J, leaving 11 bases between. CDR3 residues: CASSLVSGSQETQYF. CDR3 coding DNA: TGCGCCAGCAGCTTGGTATCGGGATCTCAAGAGACCCAGTACTTC.

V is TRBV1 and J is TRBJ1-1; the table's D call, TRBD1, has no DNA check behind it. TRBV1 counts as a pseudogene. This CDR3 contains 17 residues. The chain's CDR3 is CTSSQGVGGQTNTEAFF. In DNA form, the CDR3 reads TGCACCAGCAGCCAAGGGGTGGGCGGACAAACTAACACTGAAGCTTTCTTT.

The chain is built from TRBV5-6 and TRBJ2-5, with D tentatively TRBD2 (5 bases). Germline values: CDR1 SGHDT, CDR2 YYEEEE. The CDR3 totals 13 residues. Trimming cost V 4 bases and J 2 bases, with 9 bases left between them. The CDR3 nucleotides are TGTGCCAGCAGCCGGGATAGTCAAGAGACCCAGTACTTC. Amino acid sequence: CASSRDSQETQYF.

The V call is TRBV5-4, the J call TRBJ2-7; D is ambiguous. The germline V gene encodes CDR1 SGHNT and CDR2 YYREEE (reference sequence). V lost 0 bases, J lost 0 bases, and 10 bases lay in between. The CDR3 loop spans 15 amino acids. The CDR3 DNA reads TGTGCCAGCAGCTTGGCTGGGCAGTCCTCCTACGAGCAGTACTTC. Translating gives CASSLAGQSSYEQYF.

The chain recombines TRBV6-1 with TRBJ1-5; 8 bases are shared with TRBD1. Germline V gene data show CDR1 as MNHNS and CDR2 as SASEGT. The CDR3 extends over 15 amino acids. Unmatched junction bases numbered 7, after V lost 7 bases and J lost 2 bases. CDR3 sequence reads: CASTPQGGGNQPQHF. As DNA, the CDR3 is TGTGCCAGCACTCCACAGGGGGGCGGCAATCAGCCCCAGCATTTT.

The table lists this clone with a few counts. The CDR3 here is CAILEGRPEAEAFF. For the CDR3, the DNA is TGTGCCATCCTGGAGGGCAGACCTGAAGCTGAAGCTTTCTTT. The rearrangement links TRBV28 to TRBJ1-1; D gene uncertain. Germline CDR1 and CDR2: MDHEN and SYDVKM. The CDR3 contains 14 residues. The V gene lost 10 bases and the J gene lost 6 bases, with 21 bases spanning the gap.

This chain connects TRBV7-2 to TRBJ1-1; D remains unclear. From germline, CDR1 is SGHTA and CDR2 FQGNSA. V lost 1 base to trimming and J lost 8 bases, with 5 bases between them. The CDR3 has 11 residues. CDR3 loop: CASSLVREAFF. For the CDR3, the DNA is TGTGCCAGCAGCTTAGTCCGGGAAGCTTTCTTT.

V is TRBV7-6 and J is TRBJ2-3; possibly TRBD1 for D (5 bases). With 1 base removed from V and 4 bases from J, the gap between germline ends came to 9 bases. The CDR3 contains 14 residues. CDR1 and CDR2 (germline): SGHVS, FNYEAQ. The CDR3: CASSLETAPDTQYF. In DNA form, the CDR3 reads TGTGCCAGCAGCTTAGAGACAGCACCAGATACGCAGTATTTT.

The CDR3 sequence is CASSLEGPGLNSPLHF. The CDR3 DNA reads as TGCGCCAGCAGCTTGGAAGGCCCAGGGCTAAATTCACCCCTCCACTTT. The rearrangement links TRBV5-1 to TRBJ1-6; a possible D gene is TRBD1 (5 bases). The CDR3 covers 16 residues. Germline values: CDR1 SGHRS, CDR2 YFSETQ. Trimming left V 0 bases short and J 7 bases short, with 14 bases between. Full variable domain (rest looked up from reference TRBV5-1 and TRBJ1-6): KAGVTQTPRYLIKTRGQQVTLSCSPISGHRSVSWYQQTPGQGLQFLFEYFSETQRNKGNFPGRFSGRQFSNSRSEMNVSTLELGDSALYLCASSLEGPGLNSPLHFGNGTRLTVT.

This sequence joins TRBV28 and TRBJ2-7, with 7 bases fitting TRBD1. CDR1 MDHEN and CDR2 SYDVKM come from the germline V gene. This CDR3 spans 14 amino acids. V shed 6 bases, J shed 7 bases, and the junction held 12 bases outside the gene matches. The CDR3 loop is CASRSSDRVGEQYF. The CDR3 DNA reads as TGTGCCAGCAGGTCATCTGACAGGGTAGGGGAGCAGTACTTC.

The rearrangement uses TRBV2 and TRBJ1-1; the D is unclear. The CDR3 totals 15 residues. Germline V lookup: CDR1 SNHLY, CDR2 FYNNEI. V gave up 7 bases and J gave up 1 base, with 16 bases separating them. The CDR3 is CASTPIWAENTEAFF. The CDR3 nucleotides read TGTGCCAGCACTCCCATATGGGCAGAGAACACTGAAGCTTTCTTT.

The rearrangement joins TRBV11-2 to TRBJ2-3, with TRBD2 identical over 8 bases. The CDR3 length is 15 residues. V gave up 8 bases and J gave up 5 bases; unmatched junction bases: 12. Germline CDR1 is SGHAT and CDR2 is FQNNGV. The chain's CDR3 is CASAQEAGVRDTQYF. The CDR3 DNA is TGTGCCAGCGCGCAAGAAGCGGGAGTACGAGATACGCAGTATTTT.

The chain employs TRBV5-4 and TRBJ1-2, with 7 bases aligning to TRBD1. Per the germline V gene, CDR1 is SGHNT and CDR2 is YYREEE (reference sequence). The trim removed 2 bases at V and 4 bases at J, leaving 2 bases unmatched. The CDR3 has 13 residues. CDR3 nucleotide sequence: TGTGCCAGCAGCTTCCGGGACAGCTATGGCTACACCTTC. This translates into CASSFRDSYGYTF.

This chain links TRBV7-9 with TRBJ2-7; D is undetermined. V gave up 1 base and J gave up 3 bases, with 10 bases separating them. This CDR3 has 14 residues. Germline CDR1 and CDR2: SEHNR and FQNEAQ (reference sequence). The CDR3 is CASSLGPGIYEQYF. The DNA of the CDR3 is TGTGCCAGCAGCTTAGGTCCGGGTATCTACGAGCAGTACTTC.

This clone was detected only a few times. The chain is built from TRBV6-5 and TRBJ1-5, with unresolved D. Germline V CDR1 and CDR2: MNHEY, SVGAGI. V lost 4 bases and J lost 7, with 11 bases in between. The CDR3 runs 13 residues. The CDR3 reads CASSSREEQPQHF. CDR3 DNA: TGTGCCAGCAGTTCGAGGGAGGAGCAGCCCCAGCATTTT.

The CDR3 here is CASSIRPLNQPQHF. CDR3 nucleotide sequence: TGTGCCAGTAGTATACGTCCCCTCAATCAGCCCCAGCATTTT. The V and J genes are TRBV19 and TRBJ1-5; D gene ambiguous. Deletions cut 2 bases from V and 3 bases from J, with 8 bases between. The CDR3 consists of 14 residues. CDR1 LNHDA and CDR2 SQIVND come from the germline V gene (reference sequence).

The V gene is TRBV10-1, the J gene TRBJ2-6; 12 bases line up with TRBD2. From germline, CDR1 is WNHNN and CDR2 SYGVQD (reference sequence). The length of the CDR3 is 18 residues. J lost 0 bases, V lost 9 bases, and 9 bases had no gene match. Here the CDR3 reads CARFIPSGRGSGANVLTF. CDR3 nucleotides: TGCGCCAGGTTCATACCTAGCGGGAGGGGCTCTGGGGCCAACGTCCTGACTTTC.

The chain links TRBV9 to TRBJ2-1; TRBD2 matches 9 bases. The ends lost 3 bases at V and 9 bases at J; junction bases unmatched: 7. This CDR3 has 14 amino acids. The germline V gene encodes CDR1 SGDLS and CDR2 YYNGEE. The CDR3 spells CASSGREGLSEQFF. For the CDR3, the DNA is TGTGCCAGCAGCGGGCGGGAGGGCCTAAGTGAGCAGTTCTTC.

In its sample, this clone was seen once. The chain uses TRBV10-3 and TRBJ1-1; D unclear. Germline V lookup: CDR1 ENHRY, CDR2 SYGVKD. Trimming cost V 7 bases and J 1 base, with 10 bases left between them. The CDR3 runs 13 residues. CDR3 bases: TGTGCCATCATCTGGCCTAGGAACACTGAAGCTTTCTTT. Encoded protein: CAIIWPRNTEAFF.

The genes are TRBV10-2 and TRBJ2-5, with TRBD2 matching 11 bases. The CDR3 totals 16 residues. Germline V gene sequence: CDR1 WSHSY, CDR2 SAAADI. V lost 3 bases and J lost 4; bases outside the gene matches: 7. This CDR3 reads CASSDDTSGRRETQYF. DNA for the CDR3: TGCGCCAGCAGTGACGATACTAGCGGGAGAAGAGAGACCCAGTACTTC.

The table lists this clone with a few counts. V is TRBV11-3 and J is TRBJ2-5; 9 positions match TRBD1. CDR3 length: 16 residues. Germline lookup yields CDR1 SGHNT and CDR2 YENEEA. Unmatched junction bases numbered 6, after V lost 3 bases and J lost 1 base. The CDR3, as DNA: TGTGCCAGCAGCTTTTTGGGACAGGGTCTCCAAGAGACCCAGTACTTC. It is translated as CASSFLGQGLQETQYF.

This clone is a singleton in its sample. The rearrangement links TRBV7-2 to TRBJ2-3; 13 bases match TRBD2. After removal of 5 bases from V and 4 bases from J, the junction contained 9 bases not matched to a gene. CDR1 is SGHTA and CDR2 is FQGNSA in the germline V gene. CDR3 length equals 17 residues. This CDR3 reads CASSERTSGRSADTQYF. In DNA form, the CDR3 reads TGTGCCAGCAGCGAACGGACTAGCGGGAGATCAGCAGATACGCAGTATTTT.

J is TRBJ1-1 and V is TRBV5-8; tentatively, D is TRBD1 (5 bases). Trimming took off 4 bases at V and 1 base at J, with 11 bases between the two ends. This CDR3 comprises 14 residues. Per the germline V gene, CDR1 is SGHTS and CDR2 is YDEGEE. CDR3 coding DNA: TGTGCCAGCAGCCCCCTCGGGGGGAACACTGAAGCTTTCTTT. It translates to CASSPLGGNTEAFF.

The CDR3 bases are TGCACCAGCAGCCCGACGGGGGGGCAGCCTGAAGCTTTCTTT. Its protein product is CTSSPTGGQPEAFF. The genes are TRBV1 and TRBJ1-1. TRBV1 is designated a pseudogene. The CDR3 runs to 14 residues.

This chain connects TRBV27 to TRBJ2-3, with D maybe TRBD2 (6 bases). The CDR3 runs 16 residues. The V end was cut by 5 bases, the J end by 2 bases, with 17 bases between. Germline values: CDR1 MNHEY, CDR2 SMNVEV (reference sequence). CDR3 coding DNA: TGTGCCAGCAGTCCTCGGCTCGGGACTTACACAGATACGCAGTATTTT. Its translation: CASSPRLGTYTDTQYF.

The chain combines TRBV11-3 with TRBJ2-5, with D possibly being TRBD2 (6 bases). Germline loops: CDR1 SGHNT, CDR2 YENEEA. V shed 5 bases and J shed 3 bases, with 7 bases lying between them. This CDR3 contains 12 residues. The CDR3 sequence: CASSRGKETQYF. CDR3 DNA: TGTGCCAGCAGCCGGGGGAAAGAGACCCAGTACTTC.

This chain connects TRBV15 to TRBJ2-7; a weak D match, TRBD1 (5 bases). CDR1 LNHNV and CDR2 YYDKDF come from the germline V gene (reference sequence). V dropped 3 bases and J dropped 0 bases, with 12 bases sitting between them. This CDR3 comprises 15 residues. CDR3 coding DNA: TGTGCCACCAGCAGGGGCAGGGTGAGCTCCTACGAGCAGTACGTC. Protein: CATSRGRVSSYEQYV.